A few counts support the clone carrying this T cell receptor (beta chain). Its antigen is unknown. This specimen comes from a study of a mutant IDH1 vaccine in newly diagnosed glioma. At the level of the study: Patients began vaccination 4-6 weeks after radiotherapy alone, or with temozolomide cycles. Beforehand, treatment had been radiotherapy, temozolomide, or both; the majority received both. In the visit schedule, V12 fell in week 35, while V13 fell in week 47.

Sequencing was performed with immunoSEQ multiplex PCR; in TCRdb, only in-frame clones are kept and a portion is missing. This sample has some 66,000 clones; around 80% occur once, and the top ten carry around 4%. Time point meaning: week 35, safety follow-up. Vaccination used 300 ug of mutant IDH1 20-mer peptide per dose, with topical imiquimod. In weeks 1, 3, 5, 7, 11, 15, 19 and 23, patients were vaccinated. V lost 10 bases and J lost 8, with 20 bases in between. The CDR3 contains 14 residues. Germline CDR1 is LNHDA and CDR2 is SQIVND (reference sequence). This chain links TRBV19 with TRBJ2-2, with D hard to call. The receptor's source is a man aged 25 to 40 with glioma. The sample consisted of PBMCs, taken from a glioma patient whose treatment included an IDH1 peptide vaccine. CDR3 sequence: CATRPQRPGGELFF. DNA of the CDR3: TGTGCCACCAGACCCCAGCGCCCCGGGGGGGAGCTGTTTTTT.